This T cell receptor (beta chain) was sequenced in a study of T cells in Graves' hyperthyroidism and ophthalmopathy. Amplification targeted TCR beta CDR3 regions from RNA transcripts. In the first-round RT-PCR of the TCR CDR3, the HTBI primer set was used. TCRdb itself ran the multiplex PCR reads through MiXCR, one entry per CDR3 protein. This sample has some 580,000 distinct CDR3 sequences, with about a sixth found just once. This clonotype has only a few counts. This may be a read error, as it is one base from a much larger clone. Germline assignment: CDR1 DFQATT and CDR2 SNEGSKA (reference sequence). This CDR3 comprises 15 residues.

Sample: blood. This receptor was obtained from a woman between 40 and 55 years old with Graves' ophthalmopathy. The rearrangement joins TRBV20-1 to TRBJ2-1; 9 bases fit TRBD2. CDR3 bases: TGCCGTGCTAGAGGAGCGGGGGGTGTATACAATGAGCAGTTCTTC. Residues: CRARGAGGVYNEQFF.